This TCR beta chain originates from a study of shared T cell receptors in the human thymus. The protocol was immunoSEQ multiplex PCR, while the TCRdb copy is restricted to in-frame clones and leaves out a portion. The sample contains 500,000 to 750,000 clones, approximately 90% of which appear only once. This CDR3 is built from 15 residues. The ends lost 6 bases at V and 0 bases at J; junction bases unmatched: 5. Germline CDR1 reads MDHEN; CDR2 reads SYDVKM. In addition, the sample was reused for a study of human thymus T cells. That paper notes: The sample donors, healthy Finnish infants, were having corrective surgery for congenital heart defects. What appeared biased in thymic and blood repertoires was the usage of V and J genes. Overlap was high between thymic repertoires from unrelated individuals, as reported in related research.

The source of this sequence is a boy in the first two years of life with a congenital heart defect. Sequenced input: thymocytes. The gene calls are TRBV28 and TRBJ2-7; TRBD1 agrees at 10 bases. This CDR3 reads CASSEDRGFSYEQYF. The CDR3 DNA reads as TGTGCCAGCAGCGAGGACAGGGGGTTCTCCTACGAGCAGTACTTC.